Shown below are 17 T cell receptor beta chains from a single sample sequenced in a study of T cells expressing NK-cell markers. TCRdb reprocessed the 5' RACE reads, keeping one entry per CDR3 protein, no DNA. This specimen shows about 460,000 distinct CDR3 sequences; the ten leading clones hold over 1.1%. Sequenced: blood T cells: a sorted CD56 or NKG2C T cell subset, CD4+ or CD8+ T cells, or bulk PBMC T cells (not recorded which). These receptors were taken from a woman in her fifties or sixties in good health.

The chain couples TRBV29-1 to TRBJ2-7; TCRdb gives TRBD1 as the D gene, but with no DNA this cannot be confirmed. The CDR3 contains 13 residues. The germline V gene has CDR1 SQVTM and CDR2 ANQGSEA. The CDR3 sequence: CSVAPGGGYEQYF.

The gene calls are TRBV20-1 and TRBJ1-1. CDR3 length: 12 amino acids. Germline loops: CDR1 DFQATT, CDR2 SNEGSKA (reference sequence). The CDR3 protein is CSIVDMNTEAFF.

The rearrangement links TRBV6-5 to TRBJ1-3; the D call from TCRdb, TRBD1, cannot be confirmed without DNA. CDR1 is MNHEY, CDR2 SVGAGI, per germline. The CDR3 extends over 14 amino acids. The CDR3: CASRSTGRGNTIYF.

V gene TRBV4-2 combines with J gene TRBJ1-6; there is no DNA to check the TCRdb D call of TRBD1. CDR1 is LGHNA, CDR2 YNFKEQ, per germline. This CDR3 has 16 amino acids. The CDR3 is CASSQDPGTNNSPLHF.

V usage is TRBV5-3 and J usage is TRBJ2-1; TCRdb lists TRBD2, though no DNA is available to test this call. TRBV5-3 is placed among ORFs of uncertain function. The CDR3 totals 15 residues. The CDR3 protein is CARSDRLAYDNEQFF.

The rearrangement links TRBV15 to TRBJ2-5; TCRdb's D call of TRBD1 is untestable without DNA. CDR1 is LNHNV, CDR2 YYDKDF, per germline (reference sequence). The CDR3 runs 17 residues. This CDR3 is CATSRDLGLGAQETQYF.

V usage is TRBV5-1 and J usage is TRBJ1-2; TCRdb's D gene call, TRBD1, goes unchecked for lack of DNA. Germline V gene sequence: CDR1 SGHRS, CDR2 YFSETQ. This CDR3 has 15 residues. The CDR3 is CASSPGDLANYGYTF.

This sequence joins TRBV6-2 or TRBV6-3 and TRBJ2-7; TCRdb indicates TRBD2, and absent DNA this call remains unverified. CDR3 length: 16 amino acids. Looked up from germline, CDR1 is MNHEY and CDR2 is SVGEGT. The CDR3 protein is CATFTASGRKSYEQYF.

The rearrangement uses TRBV25-1 and TRBJ2-7; without DNA, the TCRdb call of TRBD2 cannot be checked. The CDR3 length is 14 residues. Per germline, CDR1 MGHDK and CDR2 SYGVNS. CDR3 loop: CASSVLAGTYEQYF.

The chain couples TRBV6-5 to TRBJ2-1. CDR3 length: 15 amino acids. The germline V gene has CDR1 MNHEY and CDR2 SVGAGI. This CDR3 reads CATSLADAGYNEQFF.

This chain connects TRBV5-1 to TRBJ1-2; the D gene TCRdb calls, TRBD1, cannot be checked with no DNA. The CDR3 spans 13 residues. CDR1 is SGHRS, CDR2 YFSETQ, per germline. The CDR3 reads CASSLIEGYGYTF. The variable domain in full, completed from reference TRBV5-1 and TRBJ1-2, reads KAGVTQTPRYLIKTRGQQVTLSCSPISGHRSVSWYQQTPGQGLQFLFEYFSETQRNKGNFPGRFSGRQFSNSRSEMNVSTLELGDSALYLCASSLIEGYGYTFGSGTRLTVV.

The chain is built from TRBV5-1 and TRBJ2-4; TCRdb's assignment of TRBD1 cannot be checked, as there is no DNA. The CDR3 spans 15 residues. CDR1 SGHRS and CDR2 YFSETQ come from the germline V gene. CDR3 loop: CASSLVPRGANIQYF.

This sequence joins TRBV20-1 and TRBJ2-1. CDR3 length: 13 residues. The V gene's germline CDR1 is DFQATT and CDR2 SNEGSKA (reference sequence). CDR3 amino acids: CSARDPPLNEQFF.

This chain connects TRBV4-1 to TRBJ2-2; the D gene TCRdb calls, TRBD2, cannot be checked with no DNA. This CDR3 contains 16 residues. The germline V gene encodes CDR1 MGHRA and CDR2 YSYEKL. The CDR3 reads CASSGRSRGETGELFF.

The chain recombines TRBV27 with TRBJ1-2; the D call of TRBD1 rests on TCRdb alone, since no DNA is present to check it. Germline V lookup: CDR1 MNHEY, CDR2 SMNVEV (reference sequence). The CDR3 is 13 amino acids. The CDR3 sequence is CASSSTGNYGYTF.

The rearrangement links TRBV9 to TRBJ2-7; the TCRdb call, TRBD2, lacks DNA for checking. CDR3 size: 14 residues. Germline values: CDR1 SGDLS, CDR2 YYNGEE. The CDR3 sequence: CASSVDQRESEQYF.

The rearrangement uses TRBV27 and TRBJ2-7; TCRdb proposes TRBD2, but this gene call is untestable without DNA. Germline CDR1 and CDR2: MNHEY and SMNVEV (reference sequence). This CDR3 spans 15 amino acids. The CDR3 protein is CASSPARGLAYEQYF.